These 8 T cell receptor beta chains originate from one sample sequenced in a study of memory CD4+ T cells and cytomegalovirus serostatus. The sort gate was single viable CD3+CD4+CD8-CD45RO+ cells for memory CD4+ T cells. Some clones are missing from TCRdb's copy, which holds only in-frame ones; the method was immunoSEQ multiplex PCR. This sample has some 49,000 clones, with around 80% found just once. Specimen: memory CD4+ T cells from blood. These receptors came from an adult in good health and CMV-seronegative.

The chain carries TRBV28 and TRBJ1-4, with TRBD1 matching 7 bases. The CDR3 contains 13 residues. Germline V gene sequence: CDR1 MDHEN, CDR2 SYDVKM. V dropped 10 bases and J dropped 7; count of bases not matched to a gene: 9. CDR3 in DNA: TGTGCCATCAAAACAGGGGTCAGTGAAAAACTGTTTTTT. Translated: CAIKTGVSEKLFF.

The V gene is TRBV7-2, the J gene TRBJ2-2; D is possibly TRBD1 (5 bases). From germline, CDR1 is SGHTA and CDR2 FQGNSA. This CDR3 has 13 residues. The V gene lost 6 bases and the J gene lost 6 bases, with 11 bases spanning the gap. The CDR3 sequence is CASSRTGPGELFF. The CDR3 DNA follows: TGTGCCAGCAGTCGAACAGGACCCGGGGAGCTGTTTTTT.

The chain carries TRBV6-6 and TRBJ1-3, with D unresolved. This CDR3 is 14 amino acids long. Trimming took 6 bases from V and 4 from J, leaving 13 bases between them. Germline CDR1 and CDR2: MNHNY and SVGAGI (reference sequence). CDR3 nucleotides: TGTGCCAGCAGCCCCACGGGGTACGGAAACACCATATATTTT. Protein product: CASSPTGYGNTIYF.

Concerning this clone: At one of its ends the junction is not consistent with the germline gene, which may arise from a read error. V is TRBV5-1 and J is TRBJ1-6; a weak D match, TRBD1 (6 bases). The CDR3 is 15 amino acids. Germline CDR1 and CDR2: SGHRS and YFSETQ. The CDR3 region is CASRTRDNGNSPLHF. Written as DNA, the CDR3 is TGCGCCAGCAGAACACGGGACAATGGAAATTCGCCCCTCCACTTT.

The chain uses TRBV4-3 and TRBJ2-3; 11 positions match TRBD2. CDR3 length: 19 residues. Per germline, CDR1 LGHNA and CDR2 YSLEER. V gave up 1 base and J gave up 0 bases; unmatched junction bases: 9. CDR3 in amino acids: CASSQAESLAGGSTDTQYF. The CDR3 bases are TGCGCCAGCAGCCAAGCCGAGTCTCTAGCGGGGGGTAGCACAGATACGCAGTATTTT.

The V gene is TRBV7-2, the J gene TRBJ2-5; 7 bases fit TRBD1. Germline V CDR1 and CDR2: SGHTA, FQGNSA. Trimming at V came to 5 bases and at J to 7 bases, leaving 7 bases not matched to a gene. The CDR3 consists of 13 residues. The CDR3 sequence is CASSPRTGGTQYF. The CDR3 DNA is TGTGCCAGCAGCCCCCGGACAGGAGGGACCCAGTACTTC.

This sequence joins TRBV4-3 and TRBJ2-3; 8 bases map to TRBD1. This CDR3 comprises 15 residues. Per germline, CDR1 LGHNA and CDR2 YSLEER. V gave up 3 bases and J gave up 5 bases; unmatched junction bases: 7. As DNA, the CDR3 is TGCGCCAGCAGCCAGCAACAGGGGGTTGAAGATACGCAGTATTTT. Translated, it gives CASSQQQGVEDTQYF.

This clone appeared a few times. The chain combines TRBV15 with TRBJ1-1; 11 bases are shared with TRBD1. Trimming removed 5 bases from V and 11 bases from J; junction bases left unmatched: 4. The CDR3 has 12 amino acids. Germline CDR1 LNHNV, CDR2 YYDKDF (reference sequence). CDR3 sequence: CATSGQGARAFF. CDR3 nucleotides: TGTGCCACCAGCGGACAGGGGGCGCGTGCTTTCTTT.